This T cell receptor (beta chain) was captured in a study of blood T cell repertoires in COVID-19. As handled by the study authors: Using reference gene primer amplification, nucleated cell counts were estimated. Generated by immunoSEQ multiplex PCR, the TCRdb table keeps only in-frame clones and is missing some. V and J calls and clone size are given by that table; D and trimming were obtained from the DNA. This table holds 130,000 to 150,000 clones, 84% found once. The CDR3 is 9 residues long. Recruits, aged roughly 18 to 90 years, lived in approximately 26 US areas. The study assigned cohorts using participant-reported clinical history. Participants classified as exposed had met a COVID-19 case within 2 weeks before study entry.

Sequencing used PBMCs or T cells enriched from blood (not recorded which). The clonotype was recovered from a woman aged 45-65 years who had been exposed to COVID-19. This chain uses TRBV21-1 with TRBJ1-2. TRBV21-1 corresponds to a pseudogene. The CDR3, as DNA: TGTGCCAGCAGCAAACTGTTCCTCTTC. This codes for CASSKLFLF.